The rows below give T cell receptor beta chains drawn from one sample of a study of cytomegalovirus exposure and HLA in healthy donors. Method: immunoSEQ multiplex PCR; TCRdb's copy keeps in-frame clones and lacks some. The sample includes approximately 130,000 clones, about 81% of them seen just once. The sample taken for sequencing was PBMCs. These receptors came from a woman between 45 and 60 years old in good health and CMV-seropositive. Each CDR3 is given with its conserved first and last residue. A D gene is named only where the DNA matches it firmly. Clone size, where shown, is once, few, many, or a class for clones that have expanded.

j_gene	v_gene	abundance	d_gene	CDR3aa	CDR3nt
TRBJ1-1	TRBV2	.	.	CASMGEVNTEAFF	TGTGCCAGCATGGGGGAGGTGAACACTGAAGCTTTCTTT
TRBJ2-2	TRBV7-9	.	.	CASLAGERLDTGELFF	TGTGCCAGCCTAGCAGGGGAGCGATTGGACACCGGGGAGCTGTTTTTT
TRBJ2-7	TRBV9	.	TRBD2	CASSVEAGGYEQYF	TGTGCCAGCAGCGTAGAAGCGGGAGGGTACGAGCAGTACTTC
TRBJ1-1	TRBV15	.	.	CATSFRGGWTEAFF	TGTGCCACCAGCTTCCGGGGGGGCTGGACTGAAGCTTTCTTT
TRBJ2-7	TRBV19	.	TRBD2	CASSIFGRGYEQYF	TGTGCCAGTAGTATATTCGGGAGGGGGTACGAGCAGTACTTC
TRBJ1-2	TRBV28	.	TRBD1	CASIRGDRAFHYGYTF	TGTGCCAGCATAAGGGGGGACAGGGCATTTCACTATGGCTACACCTTC
TRBJ1-2	TRBV6-1	.	.	CASSEIRGRDTTSYGYTF	TGTGCCAGCAGTGAAATTCGGGGGAGGGACACGACCAGCTATGGCTACACCTTC
TRBJ1-5	TRBV19	.	.	CASSIGGIRNQPQHF	TGTGCCAGTAGTATAGGAGGGATCCGGAATCAGCCCCAGCATTTT
TRBJ1-3	TRBV21-1	once	.	CASSMTPGTPFHSGNTIYF	TGTGCCAGCAGCATGACCCCCGGGACACCCTTTCACTCTGGAAACACCATATATTTT
TRBJ2-5	TRBV15	.	.	CATSRDIGGAETQYF	TGTGCCACCAGCAGAGATATAGGGGGAGCAGAGACCCAGTACTTC
TRBJ1-2	TRBV5-8	.	TRBD1	CASNKDRAGRGYTF	TGTGCCAGCAACAAAGACAGGGCAGGGCGAGGCTACACCTTC
TRBJ2-5	TRBV21-1	.	.	CASSTRLVQETQYF	TGTGCCAGCAGCACAAGACTAGTGCAAGAGACCCAGTACTTC
TRBJ2-1	TRBV19	once	TRBD2	CASSIRTSGYYEQFF	TGTGCCAGTAGTATTCGGACTAGCGGGTATTATGAGCAGTTCTTC
TRBJ1-3	TRBV6-4	.	.	CASSDTLPGNTIYF	TGTGCCAGCAGTGACACTCTCCCCGGAAACACCATATATTTT
TRBJ1-6	TRBV5-1	.	.	CASSLSAVSSPLHF	TGCGCCAGCAGCTTGTCGGCGGTCAGCTCACCCCTCCACTTT
TRBJ1-2	TRBV30	once	.	CAWSAKLNYGYTF	TGTGCCTGGAGTGCAAAACTTAACTATGGCTACACCTTC
TRBJ2-1	TRBV5-1	.	TRBD1	CASSLVTGYNEQFF	TGCGCCAGCAGCTTGGTGACAGGGTACAATGAGCAGTTCTTC
TRBJ1-4	TRBV9	.	TRBD1	CASSRDSLNEKLFF	TGTGCCAGCAGCCGGGACAGCCTAAATGAAAAACTGTTTTTT
TRBJ2-1	TRBV2	.	TRBD2	CASRTAGVGNEQFF	TGTGCCAGCAGAACGGCGGGAGTCGGCAATGAGCAGTTCTTC
TRBJ2-1	TRBV6-4	once	TRBD2	CASSGTSGDSEQFF	TGTGCCAGCAGTGGGACTAGCGGGGACTCGGAGCAGTTCTTC
TRBJ1-6	TRBV6-6	.	.	CATGDSYRVYNSPLHF	TGTGCCACCGGCGATTCCTACAGGGTCTATAATTCACCCCTCCACTTT
TRBJ1-6	TRBV5-1	.	.	CASSLAIGGESSYNSPLHF	TGCGCCAGCAGCTTGGCAATTGGAGGCGAGAGCTCCTATAATTCACCCCTCCACTTT
TRBJ2-7	TRBV19	.	.	CASRAWAGEQYF	TGTGCCAGCCGAGCGTGGGCAGGGGAGCAGTACTTC
TRBJ2-1	TRBV28	.	.	CASSLWDSSPNEQFF	TGTGCCAGCAGTTTATGGGACAGTTCCCCCAATGAGCAGTTCTTC
TRBJ1-5	TRBV10-3	.	.	CAISEQGRGGNQPQHF	TGTGCCATCAGTGAACAGGGAAGGGGTGGCAATCAGCCCCAGCATTTT
TRBJ2-7	TRBV2	.	TRBD2	CASSESGGVEYEQYF	TGTGCCAGCAGTGAAAGTGGGGGGGTAGAGTACGAGCAGTACTTC
TRBJ1-3	TRBV18	.	.	CASSREAPSGNTIYF	TGTGCCAGCTCGAGGGAGGCGCCCTCTGGAAACACCATATATTTT
TRBJ1-1	TRBV29-1	.	.	CSVGDIMNTEAFF	TGCAGCGTTGGAGACATCATGAACACTGAAGCTTTCTTT
TRBJ1-1	TRBV2	.	.	CASSGAGWGNTEAFF	TGTGCCAGCAGTGGGGCAGGGTGGGGGAACACTGAAGCTTTCTTT
TRBJ1-6	TRBV11-2	.	.	CASSLVGGGTLHF	TGTGCCAGCAGCTTAGTGGGAGGTGGCACCCTCCACTTT